The present T cell receptor beta chain was sequenced within a study of T cell responses to AZD1222 COVID-19 vaccine (dated by TCRdb to the early 2020s). In terms of the full investigation: TCR sequencing was performed for about 250 trial participants, of whom about 200 were given two doses of AZD1222 and 26 were given two doses of MenACWY control vaccine. Enrollment into the trials was organized by age into subgroups of 18-55, 56-69 and 70-plus years, and those subgroups contained roughly 150, 30 and 60 TCR-sequenced participants, respectively.

The time point label corresponds to: about 28 days (+/-7) after the second vaccine dose. AZD1222 recipients given second doses at about 4 weeks or at about 12 weeks were pooled, since spike-specific TCR depth and breadth were not found to differ between the two schedules. Vaccinee samples were obtained from the UK trials COV001 and COV002, which included a single-blind randomized controlled phase 2/3 trial of AZD1222 (ChAdOx1 nCoV-19) in healthy adults. Trial participant PBMC samples were collected at day 0 and day 28 after the second dose for TCRbeta chain sequencing. The CDR3 regions of human TCRbeta chains were subjected to immunosequencing. The study's own analysis went as follows. Repertoire TCRs were checked for matches against a reference library of SARS-CoV-2-specific TCRs that had been generated using the MIRA antigen-specificity platform. Breadth was defined as the fraction of unique TCRs that were SARS-CoV-2-associated. Depth was defined as the fraction of total T cells that were SARS-CoV-2-associated. Each spike-specific TCR was assigned to its reactive spike region and to a CD4 or CD8 class using the MIRA data. Log10-transformed breadth and depth values were compared by one-way ANOVA with Sidak's multiple comparisons tests. Sourced from immuneACCESS, this table was stored by TCRdb with only in-frame sequences that have V and J called. A share of the clones is absent; for the studies checked, an unresolved V gene accounts for under half, and the remainder has no known explanation. D and trimming come from the DNA, and the V and J calls and clone size come from that table. The sample data list 100,000 to 120,000 clones, and 80% to 90% of these were observed just once. The ten biggest clones cover roughly 15% of the sample.

General study outcomes and caveats: Conclusions about previously exposed vaccinees are limited because only a handful of AZD1222 recipients were SARS-CoV-2 seropositive at baseline. The 56-69-year group was small, and its depth increase did not reach significance, likely because of low power. Spike-specific TCR breadth and depth rose significantly after two AZD1222 doses compared with day 0 and with MenACWY recipients. Because no day 14 peak-response samples were available, repertoires were characterized only after the peak T cell response. CD4 TCRs associated with the vaccine covered the entire spike protein, and the dominant responses were in regions 160-218 and 743-854. Reportedly, almost half of the unique spike-specific TCRs recognized epitopes lying outside the regions that are mutated in the B.1.351 and B.1.1.7 variants. Participants were mostly white British and included more females than males, and it was suggested by the authors that clonal diversity may have been underestimated.

With respect to this clone: Its antigen has not been determined. No clone much larger than this one lies a single base away; base qualities are absent.

This specimen consisted of peripheral blood, obtained 28 days after the second AZD1222 dose. This TCR was sampled from an adult who received the AZD1222 COVID-19 vaccine.

Read as DNA, the sequence is TGTGCCAGCAGTGAGAGGCAGGGAGGTGAAAAACTGTTTTTT. This encodes CASSERQGGEKLFF. The chain couples TRBV6-1 to TRBJ1-4; TRBD1 is perhaps the D gene, given 5 matching bases. V drops 3 bases and J drops 7 bases, leaving 12 bases in between. Reading from cysteine to phenylalanine, the CDR3 counts 14 amino acids. Of all the DNA, just the CDR3 is kept, 42 bases in frame from base 1. Based on the germline V gene, the CDR1 and CDR2 sequences are MNHNS and SASEGT.